This T cell receptor beta chain was sequenced in a study of T cells expressing NK-cell markers. Germline V gene sequence: CDR1 SGHVS, CDR2 FQNEAQ. The CDR3 runs 20 residues. Using the 5' RACE reads, TCRdb records one entry per CDR3 protein without DNA. This repertoire comprises approximately 380,000 distinct CDR3 sequences; its ten largest clones make up 5.2%. This sequence joins TRBV7-8 and TRBJ2-5; there is no DNA to check the TCRdb D call of TRBD2. The sample consisted of blood T cells: a sorted CD56 or NKG2C T cell subset, CD4+ or CD8+ T cells, or bulk PBMC T cells (not recorded which). The TCR was taken from a man aged 18-70 years in good health. The CDR3 protein is CASSLEVRGRLAGQQETQYF.